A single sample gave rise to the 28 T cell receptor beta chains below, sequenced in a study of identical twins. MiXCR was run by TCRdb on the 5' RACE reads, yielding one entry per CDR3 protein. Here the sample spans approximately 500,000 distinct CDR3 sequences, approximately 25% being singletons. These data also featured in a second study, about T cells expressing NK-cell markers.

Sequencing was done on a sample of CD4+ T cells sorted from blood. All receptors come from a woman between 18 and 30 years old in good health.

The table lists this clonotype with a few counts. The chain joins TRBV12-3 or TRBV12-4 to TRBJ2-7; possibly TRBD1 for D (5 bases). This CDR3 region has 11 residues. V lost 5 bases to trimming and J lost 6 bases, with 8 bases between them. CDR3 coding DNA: TGTGCCAGCAGTATTAGGGGCGAGCAGTACTTC. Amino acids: CASSIRGEQYF.

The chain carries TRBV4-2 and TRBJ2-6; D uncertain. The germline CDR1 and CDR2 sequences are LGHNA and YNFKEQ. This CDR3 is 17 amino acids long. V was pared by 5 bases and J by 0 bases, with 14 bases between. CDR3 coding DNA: TGTGCCAGCAGCTCTAAGGGCCGTACCTCTGGGGCCAACGTCCTGACTTTC. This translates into CASSSKGRTSGANVLTF.

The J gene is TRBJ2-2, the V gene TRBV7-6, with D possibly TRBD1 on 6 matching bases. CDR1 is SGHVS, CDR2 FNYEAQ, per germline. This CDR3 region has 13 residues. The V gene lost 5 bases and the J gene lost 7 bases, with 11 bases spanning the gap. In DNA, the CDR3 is TGTGCCAGCAGCCCCTGGACAGACGGGGAGCTGTTTTTT. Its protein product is CASSPWTDGELFF.

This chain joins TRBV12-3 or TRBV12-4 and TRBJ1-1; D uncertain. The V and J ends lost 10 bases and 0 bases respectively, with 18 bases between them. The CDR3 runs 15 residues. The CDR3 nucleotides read TGTGCCAACCCCGGCGGGGAAAGTATGAACACTGAAGCTTTCTTT. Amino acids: CANPGGESMNTEAFF.

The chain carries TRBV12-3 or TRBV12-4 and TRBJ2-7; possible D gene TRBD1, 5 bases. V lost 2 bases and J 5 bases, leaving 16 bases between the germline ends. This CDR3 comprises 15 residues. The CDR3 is CASSLYRSLSDEQYF. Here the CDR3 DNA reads TGTGCCAGCAGTTTATACAGGTCCCTATCTGACGAGCAGTACTTC.

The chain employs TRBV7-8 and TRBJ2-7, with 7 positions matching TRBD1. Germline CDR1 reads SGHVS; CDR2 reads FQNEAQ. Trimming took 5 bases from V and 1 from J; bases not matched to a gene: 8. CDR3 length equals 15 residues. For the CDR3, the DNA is TGTGCCAGCAGCCCCCGTCCCAGGGGGTCCTACGAGCAGTACTTC. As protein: CASSPRPRGSYEQYF.

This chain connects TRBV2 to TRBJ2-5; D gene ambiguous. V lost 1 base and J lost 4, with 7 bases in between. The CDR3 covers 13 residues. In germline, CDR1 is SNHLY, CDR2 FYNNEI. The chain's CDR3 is CASSEEGRETQYF. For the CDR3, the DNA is TGTGCCAGCAGTGAAGAAGGGCGAGAGACCCAGTACTTC.

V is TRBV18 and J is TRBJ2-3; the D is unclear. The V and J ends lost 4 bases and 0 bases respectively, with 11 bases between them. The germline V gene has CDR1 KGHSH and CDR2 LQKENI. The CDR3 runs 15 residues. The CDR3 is CASSLSQTSTDTQYF. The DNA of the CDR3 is TGTGCCAGCTCACTCAGCCAGACTAGCACAGATACGCAGTATTTT.

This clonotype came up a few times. The CDR3 loop reads CASSPGTGVILYTF. The CDR3 nucleotides read TGTGCCAGCAGTCCCGGGACAGGGGTAATTTTGTACACCTTC. This chain connects TRBV12-3 or TRBV12-4 to TRBJ1-2; the match to TRBD1 covers 10 bases. CDR3 length equals 14 residues. J was trimmed by 11 bases and V by 5 bases; bases with no gene match: 11.

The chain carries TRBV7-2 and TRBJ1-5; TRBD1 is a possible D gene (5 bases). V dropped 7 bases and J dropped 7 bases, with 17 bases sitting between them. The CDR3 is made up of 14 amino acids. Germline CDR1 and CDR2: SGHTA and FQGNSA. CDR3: CASKSLGPGQPQHF. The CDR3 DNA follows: TGTGCCAGCAAGAGTCTGGGGCCAGGCCAGCCCCAGCATTTT.

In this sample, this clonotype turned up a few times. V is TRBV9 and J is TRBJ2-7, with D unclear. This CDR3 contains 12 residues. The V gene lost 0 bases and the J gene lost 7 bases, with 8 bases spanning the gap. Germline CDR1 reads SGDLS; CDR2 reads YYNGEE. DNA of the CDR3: TGTGCCAGCAGCGTAGGAGTGGGGGAGCAGTACTTC. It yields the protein CASSVGVGEQYF.

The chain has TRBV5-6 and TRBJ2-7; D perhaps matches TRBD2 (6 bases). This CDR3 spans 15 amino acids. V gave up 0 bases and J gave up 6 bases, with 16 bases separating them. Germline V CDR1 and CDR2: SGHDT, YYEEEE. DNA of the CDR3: TGTGCCAGCAGCTTGGGGGGACTTTATCTGGGCGAGCAGTACTTC. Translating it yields CASSLGGLYLGEQYF.

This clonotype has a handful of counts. The CDR3 coding sequence is TGCGCCAGCAGCTTGTCGACAGGGATACAAGAGACCCAGTACTTC. Translated, it gives CASSLSTGIQETQYF. This sequence joins TRBV5-1 and TRBJ2-5, with 7 bases lining up with TRBD1. In germline, CDR1 is SGHRS, CDR2 YFSETQ. This CDR3 region has 15 residues. Trimming removed 1 base from V and 2 bases from J; junction bases left unmatched: 5.

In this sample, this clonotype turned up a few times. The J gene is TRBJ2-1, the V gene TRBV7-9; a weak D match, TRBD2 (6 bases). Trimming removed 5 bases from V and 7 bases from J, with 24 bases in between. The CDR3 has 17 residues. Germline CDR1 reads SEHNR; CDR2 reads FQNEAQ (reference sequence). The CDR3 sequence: CASSPYGRAGVTNEQFF. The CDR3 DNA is TGTGCCAGCAGCCCGTACGGGAGAGCAGGAGTAACGAATGAGCAGTTCTTC.

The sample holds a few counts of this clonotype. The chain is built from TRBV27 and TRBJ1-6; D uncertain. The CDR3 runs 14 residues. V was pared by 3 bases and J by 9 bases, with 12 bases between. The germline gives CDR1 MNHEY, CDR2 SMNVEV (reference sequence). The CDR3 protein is CASSFRGVSSPLHF. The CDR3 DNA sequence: TGTGCCAGCAGTTTTCGGGGTGTAAGTTCACCCCTCCACTTT.

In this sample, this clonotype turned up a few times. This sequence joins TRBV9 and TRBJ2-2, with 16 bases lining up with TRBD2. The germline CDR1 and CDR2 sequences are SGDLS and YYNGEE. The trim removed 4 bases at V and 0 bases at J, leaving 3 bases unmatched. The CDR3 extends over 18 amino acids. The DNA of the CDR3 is TGTGCCAGCAGCTCCGGGACTAGCGGGGGGGCGAACACCGGGGAGCTGTTTTTT. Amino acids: CASSSGTSGGANTGELFF.

In DNA form, the CDR3 reads TGTGCCAGCAGCGCGCCGGATGGGACTAGCGGGGGGAATGAGCAGTTCTTC. As protein: CASSAPDGTSGGNEQFF. The chain uses TRBV9 and TRBJ2-1, with TRBD2 matching 15 bases. CDR3 size: 17 residues. Germline V CDR1 and CDR2: SGDLS, YYNGEE. V was pared by 3 bases and J by 7 bases, with 8 bases of the junction left unmatched.

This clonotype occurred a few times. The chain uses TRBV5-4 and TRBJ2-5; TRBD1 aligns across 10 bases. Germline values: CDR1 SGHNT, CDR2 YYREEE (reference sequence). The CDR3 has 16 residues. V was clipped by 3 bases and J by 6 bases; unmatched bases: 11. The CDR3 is CASSSRDRGGMKTQYF. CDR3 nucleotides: TGTGCCAGCAGCTCCCGGGACAGGGGCGGTATGAAGACCCAGTACTTC. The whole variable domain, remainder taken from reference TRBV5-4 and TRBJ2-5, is ETGVTQSPTHLIKTRGQQVTLRCSSQSGHNTVSWYQQALGQGPQFIFQYYREEENGRGNFPPRFSGLQFPNYSSELNVNALELDDSALYLCASSSRDRGGMKTQYFGPGTRLLVL.

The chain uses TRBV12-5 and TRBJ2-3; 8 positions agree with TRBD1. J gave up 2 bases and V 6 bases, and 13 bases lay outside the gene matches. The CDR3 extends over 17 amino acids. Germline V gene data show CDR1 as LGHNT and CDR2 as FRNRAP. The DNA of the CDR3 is TGTGCTAGTGGCCGATCCTACGGACAGGGCTACACAGATACGCAGTATTTT. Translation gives CASGRSYGQGYTDTQYF.

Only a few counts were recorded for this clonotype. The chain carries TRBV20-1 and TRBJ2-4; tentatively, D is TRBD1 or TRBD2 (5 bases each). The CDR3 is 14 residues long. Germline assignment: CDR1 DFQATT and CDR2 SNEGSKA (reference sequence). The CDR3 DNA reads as TGCAGCACATACACCCATCTAGGGGACAACATTCAGTACTTC. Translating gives CSTYTHLGDNIQYF.

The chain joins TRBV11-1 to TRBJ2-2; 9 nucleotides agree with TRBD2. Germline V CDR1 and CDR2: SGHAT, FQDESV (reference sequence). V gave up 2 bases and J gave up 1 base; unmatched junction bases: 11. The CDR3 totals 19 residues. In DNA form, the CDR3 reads TGTGCCAGCAGCTTACCGTTGGGTAGCGGGAGAGTGAACACCGGGGAGCTGTTTTTT. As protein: CASSLPLGSGRVNTGELFF.

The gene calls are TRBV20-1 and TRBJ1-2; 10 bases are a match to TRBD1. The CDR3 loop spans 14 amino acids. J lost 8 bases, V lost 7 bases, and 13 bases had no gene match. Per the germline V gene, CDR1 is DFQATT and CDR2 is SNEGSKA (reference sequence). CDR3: CSVSGTGALWGYTF. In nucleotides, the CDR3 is TGCAGTGTTTCAGGGACAGGGGCTCTCTGGGGCTACACCTTC.

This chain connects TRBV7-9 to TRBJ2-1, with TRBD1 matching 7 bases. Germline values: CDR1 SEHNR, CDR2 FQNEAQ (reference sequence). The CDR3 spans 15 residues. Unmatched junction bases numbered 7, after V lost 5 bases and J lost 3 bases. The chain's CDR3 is CASSQDRDYYNEQFF. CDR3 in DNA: TGTGCCAGCAGCCAAGACAGGGATTACTACAATGAGCAGTTCTTC. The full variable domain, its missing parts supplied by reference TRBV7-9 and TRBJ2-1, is DTGVSQNPRHKITKRGQNVTFRCDPISEHNRLYWYRQTLGQGPEFLTYFQNEAQLEKSRLLSDRFSAERPKGSFSTLEIQRTEQGDSAMYLCASSQDRDYYNEQFFGPGTRLTVL.

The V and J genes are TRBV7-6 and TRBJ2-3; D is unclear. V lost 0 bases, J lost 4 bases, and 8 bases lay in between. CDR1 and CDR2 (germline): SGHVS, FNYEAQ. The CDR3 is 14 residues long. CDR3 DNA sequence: TGTGCCAGCAGCTTAGCCTTTGGGCCAGATACGCAGTATTTT. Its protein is CASSLAFGPDTQYF.

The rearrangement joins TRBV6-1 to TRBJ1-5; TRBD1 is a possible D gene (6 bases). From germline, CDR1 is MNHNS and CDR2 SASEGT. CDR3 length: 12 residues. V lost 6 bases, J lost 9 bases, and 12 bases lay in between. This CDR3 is CASRAGGRPQHF. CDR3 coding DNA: TGTGCCAGCAGGGCTGGGGGGCGGCCCCAGCATTTT.

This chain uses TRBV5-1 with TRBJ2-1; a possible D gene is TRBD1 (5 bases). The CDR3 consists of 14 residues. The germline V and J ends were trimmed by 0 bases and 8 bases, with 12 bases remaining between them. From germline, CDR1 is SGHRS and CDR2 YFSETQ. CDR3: CASSLGRAQDEQFF. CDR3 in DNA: TGCGCCAGCAGCTTGGGACGAGCACAGGATGAGCAGTTCTTC.

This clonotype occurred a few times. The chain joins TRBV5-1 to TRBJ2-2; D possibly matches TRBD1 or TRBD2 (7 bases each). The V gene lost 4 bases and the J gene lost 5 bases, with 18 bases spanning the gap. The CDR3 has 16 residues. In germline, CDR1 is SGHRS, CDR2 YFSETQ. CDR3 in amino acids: CASSLPLADRTGELFF. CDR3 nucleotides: TGCGCCAGCAGCCTCCCCCTAGCGGACAGGACCGGGGAGCTGTTTTTT.

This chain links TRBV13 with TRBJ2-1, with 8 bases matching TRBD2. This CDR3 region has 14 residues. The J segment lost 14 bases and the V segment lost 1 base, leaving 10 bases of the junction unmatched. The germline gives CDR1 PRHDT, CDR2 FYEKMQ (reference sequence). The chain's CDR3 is CASSLDTSGGEEFF. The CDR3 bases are TGTGCCAGCAGCTTAGATACCAGCGGGGGCGAGGAGTTCTTC.